The 3 T cell receptor beta chains listed next were all sequenced from one sample in a study of early T cells in non-severe SARS-CoV-2 infection. MiXCR was run by TCRdb on the 5' RACE reads, yielding one entry per CDR3 protein. The table includes some 66,000 distinct CDR3 sequences, approximately 8.3% detected once. The sample was whole blood. Receptor source: an adult who was a healthcare worker with PCR-confirmed SARS-CoV-2 infection or an uninfected control (not recorded which).

The chain is built from TRBV6-1 and TRBJ1-2; tentatively, D is TRBD1 (5 bases). This CDR3 region has 16 residues. Trimming took off 0 bases at V and 4 bases at J, with 15 bases between the two ends. Germline loops: CDR1 MNHNS, CDR2 SASEGT. CDR3 sequence: CASSEALEGPGYGYTF. CDR3 sequence (DNA): TGTGCCAGCAGTGAAGCGTTGGAGGGGCCTGGCTATGGCTACACCTTC.

This clonotype was seen a handful of times. The V and J genes are TRBV20-1 and TRBJ2-2; TRBD2 aligns across 10 bases. J gave up 0 bases and V 5 bases, and 3 bases lay outside the gene matches. Germline CDR1 DFQATT, CDR2 SNEGSKA (reference sequence). This CDR3 has 15 residues. Written as DNA, the CDR3 is TGCAGTGCTCAAGCGGGAGGGCCGAACACCGGGGAGCTGTTTTTT. This translates into CSAQAGGPNTGELFF.

This clonotype was counted many times. The chain carries TRBV7-9 and TRBJ2-1; 10 bases align to TRBD2. Germline V lookup: CDR1 SEHNR, CDR2 FQNEAQ (reference sequence). CDR3 size: 15 residues. Trimming cost V 6 bases and J 9 bases; bases outside gene matches: 11. CDR3 coding DNA: TGTGCCAGCAGAGAACGTAGCGGGAGGAGGAGTGAGCAGTTCTTC. Its translation: CASRERSGRRSEQFF.